The source of this TCR beta chain is a study of T-cell reconstitution after alpha-beta-depleted transplantation in children. Preparation of the TCRbeta library involved a method that used unique molecular identifiers. TCRdb processed the PCR reads anew with MiXCR; each CDR3 protein has one entry. The data contain about 640,000 distinct CDR3 sequences, over 15% of them seen just once; the ten biggest clones take up 0.9% to 1.2%. Sequences were derived from PBMCs from the stem cell graft donor, sampled from the stem cell graft. This TCR was sampled from a human donor who donated a stem cell graft to a child with acute myeloid leukemia.

For the CDR3, the DNA is TGTGCCACCAGCAGAGCAGCAACCTCCTACGAGCAGTACTTC. Protein: CATSRAATSYEQYF. V and J are TRBV15 and TRBJ2-7, with unresolved D. The CDR3 spans 14 residues. The germline V gene has CDR1 LNHNV and CDR2 YYDKDF (reference sequence). V dropped 1 base and J dropped 0 bases, with 7 bases sitting between them. The whole variable domain, filled in from reference TRBV15 and TRBJ2-7, reads DAMVIQNPRYQVTQFGKPVTLSCSQTLNHNVMYWYQQKSSQAPKLLFHYYDKDFNNEADTPDNFQSRRPNTSFCFLDIRSPGLGDTAMYLCATSRAATSYEQYFGPGTRLTVT.